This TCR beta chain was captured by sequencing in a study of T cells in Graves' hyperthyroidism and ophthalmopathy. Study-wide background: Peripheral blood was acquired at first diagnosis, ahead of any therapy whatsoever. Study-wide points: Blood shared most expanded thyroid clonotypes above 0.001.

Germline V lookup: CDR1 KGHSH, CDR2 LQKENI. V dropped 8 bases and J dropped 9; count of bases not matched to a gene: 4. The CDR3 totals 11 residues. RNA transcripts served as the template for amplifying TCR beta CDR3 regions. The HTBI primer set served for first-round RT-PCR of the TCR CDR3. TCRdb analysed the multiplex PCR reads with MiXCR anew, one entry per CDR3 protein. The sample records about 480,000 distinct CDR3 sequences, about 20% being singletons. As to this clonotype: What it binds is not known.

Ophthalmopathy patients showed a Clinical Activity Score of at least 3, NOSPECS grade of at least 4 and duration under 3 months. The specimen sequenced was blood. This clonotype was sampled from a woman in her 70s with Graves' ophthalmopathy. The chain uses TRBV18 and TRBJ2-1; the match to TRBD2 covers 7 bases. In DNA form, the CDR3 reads TGTGCCAGCAGCGGGAAGGGTGAGCAGTTCTTC. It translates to CASSGKGEQFF.